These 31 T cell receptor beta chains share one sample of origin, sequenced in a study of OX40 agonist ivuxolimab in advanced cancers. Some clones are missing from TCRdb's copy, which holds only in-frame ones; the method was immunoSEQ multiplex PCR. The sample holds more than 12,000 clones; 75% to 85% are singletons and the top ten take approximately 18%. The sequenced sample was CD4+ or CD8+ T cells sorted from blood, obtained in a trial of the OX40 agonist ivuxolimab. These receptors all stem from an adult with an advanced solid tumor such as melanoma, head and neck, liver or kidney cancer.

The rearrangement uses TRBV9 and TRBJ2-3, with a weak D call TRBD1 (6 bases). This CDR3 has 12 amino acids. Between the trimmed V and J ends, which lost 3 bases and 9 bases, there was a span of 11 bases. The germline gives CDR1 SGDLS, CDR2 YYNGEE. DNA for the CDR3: TGTGCCAGCAGCGCAGGGGTTGAAACGCAGTATTTT. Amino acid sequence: CASSAGVETQYF.

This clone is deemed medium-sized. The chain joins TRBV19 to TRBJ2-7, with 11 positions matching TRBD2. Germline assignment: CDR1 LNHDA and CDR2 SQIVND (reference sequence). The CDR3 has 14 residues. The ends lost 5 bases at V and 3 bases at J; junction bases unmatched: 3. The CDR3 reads CASSLAGGNYEQYF. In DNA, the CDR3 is TGTGCCAGTAGTCTAGCGGGAGGCAACTACGAGCAGTACTTC. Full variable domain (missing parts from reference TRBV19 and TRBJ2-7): DGGITQSPKYLFRKEGQNVTLSCEQNLNHDAMYWYRQDPGQGLRLIYYSQIVNDFQKGDIAEGYSVSREKKESFPLTVTSAQKNPTAFYLCASSLAGGNYEQYFGPGTRLTVT.

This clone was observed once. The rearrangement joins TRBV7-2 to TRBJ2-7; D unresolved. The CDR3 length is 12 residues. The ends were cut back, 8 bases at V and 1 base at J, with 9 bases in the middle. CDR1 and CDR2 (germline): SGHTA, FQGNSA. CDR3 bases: TGTGCCAGCGCCCCAGCGTCCTACGAGCAGTACTTC. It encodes CASAPASYEQYF.

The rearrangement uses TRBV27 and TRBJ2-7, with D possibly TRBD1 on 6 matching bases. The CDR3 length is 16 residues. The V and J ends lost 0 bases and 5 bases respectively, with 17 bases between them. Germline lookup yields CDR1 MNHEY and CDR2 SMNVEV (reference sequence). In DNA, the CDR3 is TGTGCCAGCAGTTTATCGGACAGTATACCTCCTGACGAGCAGTACTTC. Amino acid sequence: CASSLSDSIPPDEQYF.

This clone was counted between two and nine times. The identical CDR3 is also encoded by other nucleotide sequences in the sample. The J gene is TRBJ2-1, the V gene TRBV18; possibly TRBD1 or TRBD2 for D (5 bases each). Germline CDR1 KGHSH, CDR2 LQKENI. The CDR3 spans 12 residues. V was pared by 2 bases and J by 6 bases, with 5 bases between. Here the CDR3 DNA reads TGTGCCAGCTCACCAGGGGGCAATGAGCAGTTCTTC. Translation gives CASSPGGNEQFF.

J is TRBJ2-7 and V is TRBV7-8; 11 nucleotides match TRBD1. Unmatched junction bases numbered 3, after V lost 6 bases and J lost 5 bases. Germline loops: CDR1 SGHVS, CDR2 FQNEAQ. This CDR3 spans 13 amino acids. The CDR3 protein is CASRGTGGNEQYF. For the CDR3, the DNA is TGTGCCAGCAGGGGGACAGGGGGGAACGAGCAGTACTTC. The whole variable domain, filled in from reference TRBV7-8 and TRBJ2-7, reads GAGVSQSPRYKVAKRGQDVALRCDPISGHVSLFWYQQALGQGPEFLTYFQNEAQLDKSGLPSDRFFAERPEGSVSTLKIQRTQQEDSAVYLCASRGTGGNEQYFGPGTRLTVT.

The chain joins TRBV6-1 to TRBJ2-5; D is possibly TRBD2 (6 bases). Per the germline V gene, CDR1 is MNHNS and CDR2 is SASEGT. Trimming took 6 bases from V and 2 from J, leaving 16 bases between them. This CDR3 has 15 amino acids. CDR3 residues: CASRGLLALQETQYF. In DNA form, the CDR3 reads TGTGCCAGCAGAGGGCTCCTAGCGTTGCAAGAGACCCAGTACTTC.

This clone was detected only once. CDR3 DNA sequence: TGTGCCAGTAGTATAGATGGAGGGGGAGGACAGCCCCAGCATTTT. This sequence encodes CASSIDGGGGQPQHF. This chain links TRBV19 with TRBJ1-5, with a weak D call TRBD1 (6 bases). The CDR3 consists of 15 residues. Germline V CDR1 and CDR2: LNHDA, SQIVND (reference sequence). The V gene lost 0 bases and the J gene lost 7 bases, with 13 bases spanning the gap.

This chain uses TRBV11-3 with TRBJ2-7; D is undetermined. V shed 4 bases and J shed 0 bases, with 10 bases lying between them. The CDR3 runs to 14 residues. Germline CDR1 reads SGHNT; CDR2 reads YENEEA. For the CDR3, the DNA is TGTGCCAGCAGCTGGGAACATCACTCCTACGAGCAGTACTTC. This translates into CASSWEHHSYEQYF. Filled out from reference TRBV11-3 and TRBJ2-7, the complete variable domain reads EAGVVQSPRYKIIEKKQPVAFWCNPISGHNTLYWYLQNLGQGPELLIRYENEEAVDDSQLPKDRFSAERLKGVDSTLKIQPAELGDSAVYLCASSWEHHSYEQYFGPGTRLTVT.

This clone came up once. In DNA form, the CDR3 reads TGTGCCATCAGTGAGGCTAGCGGGAGCAATGAGCAGTTCTTC. Its translation: CAISEASGSNEQFF. This sequence joins TRBV10-3 and TRBJ2-1; 10 bases agree with TRBD2. The CDR3 runs 14 residues. The germline V gene encodes CDR1 ENHRY and CDR2 SYGVKD. With V trimmed by 2 bases and J by 6 bases, 1 base remained unmatched.

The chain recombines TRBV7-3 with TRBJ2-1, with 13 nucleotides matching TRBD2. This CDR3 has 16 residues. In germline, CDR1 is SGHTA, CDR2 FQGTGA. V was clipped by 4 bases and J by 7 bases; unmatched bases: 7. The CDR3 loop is CASSYSTSGRSNEQFF. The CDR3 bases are TGTGCCAGCAGCTACTCGACTAGCGGGAGGAGTAATGAGCAGTTCTTC.

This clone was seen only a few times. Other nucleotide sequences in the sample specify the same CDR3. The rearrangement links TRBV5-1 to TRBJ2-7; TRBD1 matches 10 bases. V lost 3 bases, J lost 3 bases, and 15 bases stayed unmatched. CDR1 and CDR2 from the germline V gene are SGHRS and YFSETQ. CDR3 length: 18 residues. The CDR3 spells CASSSMTGGFMGDYEQYF. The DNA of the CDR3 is TGCGCCAGCAGCTCTATGACAGGGGGCTTTATGGGGGACTACGAGCAGTACTTC.

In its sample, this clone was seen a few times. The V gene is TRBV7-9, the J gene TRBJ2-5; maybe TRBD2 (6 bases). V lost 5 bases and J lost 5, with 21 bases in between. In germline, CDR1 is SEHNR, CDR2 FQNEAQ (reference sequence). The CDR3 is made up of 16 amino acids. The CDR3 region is CASSPSGGILVETQYF. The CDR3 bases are TGTGCCAGCAGCCCGTCGGGCGGGATCCTGGTGGAGACCCAGTACTTC.

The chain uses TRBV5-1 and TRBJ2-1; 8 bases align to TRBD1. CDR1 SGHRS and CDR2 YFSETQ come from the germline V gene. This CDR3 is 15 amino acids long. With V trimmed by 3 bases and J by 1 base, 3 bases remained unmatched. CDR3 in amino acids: CASSSTGGSYNEQFF. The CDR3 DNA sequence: TGCGCCAGCAGCTCAACAGGGGGGTCCTACAATGAGCAGTTCTTC.

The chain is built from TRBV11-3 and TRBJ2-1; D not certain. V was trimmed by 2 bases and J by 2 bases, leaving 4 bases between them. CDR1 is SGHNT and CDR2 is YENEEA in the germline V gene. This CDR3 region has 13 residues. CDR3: CASSLNPYNEQFF. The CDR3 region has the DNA TGTGCCAGCAGCTTAAATCCCTACAATGAGCAGTTCTTC. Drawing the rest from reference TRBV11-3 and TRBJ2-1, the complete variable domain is EAGVVQSPRYKIIEKKQPVAFWCNPISGHNTLYWYLQNLGQGPELLIRYENEEAVDDSQLPKDRFSAERLKGVDSTLKIQPAELGDSAVYLCASSLNPYNEQFFGPGTRLTVL.

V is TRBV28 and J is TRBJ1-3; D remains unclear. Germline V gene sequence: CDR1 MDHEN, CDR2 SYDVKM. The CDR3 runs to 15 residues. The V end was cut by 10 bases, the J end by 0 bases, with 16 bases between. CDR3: CATLLNGNSGNTIYF. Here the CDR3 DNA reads TGTGCCACCCTGCTTAACGGAAACTCTGGAAACACCATATATTTT.

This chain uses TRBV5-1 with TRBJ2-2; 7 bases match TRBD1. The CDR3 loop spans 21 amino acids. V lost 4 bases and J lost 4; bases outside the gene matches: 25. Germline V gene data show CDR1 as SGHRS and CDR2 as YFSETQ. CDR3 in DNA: TGCGCCAGCAGCGGTTCCCTGTCGGGACAGTCATTTCATTGGGGCACCGGGGAGCTGTTTTTT. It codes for CASSGSLSGQSFHWGTGELFF. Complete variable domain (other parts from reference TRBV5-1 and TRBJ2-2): KAGVTQTPRYLIKTRGQQVTLSCSPISGHRSVSWYQQTPGQGLQFLFEYFSETQRNKGNFPGRFSGRQFSNSRSEMNVSTLELGDSALYLCASSGSLSGQSFHWGTGELFFGEGSRLTVL.

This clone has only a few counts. The CDR3 coding sequence is TGTGCCAGCAGCCAAGAAGCGGGAGGGCCAGATACGCAGTATTTT. It specifies CASSQEAGGPDTQYF. This chain connects TRBV4-2 to TRBJ2-3, with 10 nucleotides matching TRBD2. V trimming: 0 bases; J trimming: 4 bases; junction bases outside the gene matches: 1. The CDR3 extends over 15 amino acids. Germline CDR1 reads LGHNA; CDR2 reads YNFKEQ.

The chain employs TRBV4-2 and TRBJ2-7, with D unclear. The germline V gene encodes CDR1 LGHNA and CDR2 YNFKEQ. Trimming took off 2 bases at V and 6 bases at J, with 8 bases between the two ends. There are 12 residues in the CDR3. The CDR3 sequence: CASSQTLGEQYF. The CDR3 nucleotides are TGTGCCAGCAGCCAAACCCTAGGCGAGCAGTACTTC.

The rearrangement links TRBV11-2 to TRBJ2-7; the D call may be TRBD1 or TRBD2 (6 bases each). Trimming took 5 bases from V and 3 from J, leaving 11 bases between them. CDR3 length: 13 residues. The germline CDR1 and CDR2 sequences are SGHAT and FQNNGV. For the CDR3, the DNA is TGTGCCAGCAGCCCCAGGGGAGGCTACGAGCAGTACTTC. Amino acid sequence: CASSPRGGYEQYF.

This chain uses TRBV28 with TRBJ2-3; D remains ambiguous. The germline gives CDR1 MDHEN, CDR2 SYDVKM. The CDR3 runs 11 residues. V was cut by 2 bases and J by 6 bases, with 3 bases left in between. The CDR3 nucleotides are TGTGCCAGCAGTTTAGGGGATACGCAGTATTTT. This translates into CASSLGDTQYF. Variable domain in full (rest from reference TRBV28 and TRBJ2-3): DVKVTQSSRYLVKRTGEKVFLECVQDMDHENMFWYRQDPGLGLRLIYFSYDVKMKEKGDIPEGYSVSREKKERFSLILESASTNQTSMYLCASSLGDTQYFGPGTRLTVL.

The CDR3 is CASSGTSGFETQYF. The CDR3 nucleotides are TGTGCCAGCAGCGGGACTAGCGGGTTTGAGACCCAGTACTTC. The V call is TRBV11-1, the J call TRBJ2-5, with 12 bases lining up with TRBD2. CDR3 length: 14 amino acids. Germline trimming cut 5 bases from V and 5 bases from J; bases unmatched to any gene: 3. Germline V lookup: CDR1 SGHAT, CDR2 FQDESV (reference sequence).

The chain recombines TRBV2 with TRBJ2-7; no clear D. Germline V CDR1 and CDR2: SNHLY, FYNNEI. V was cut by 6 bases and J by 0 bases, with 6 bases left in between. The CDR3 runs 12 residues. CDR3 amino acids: CASSSFSYEQYF. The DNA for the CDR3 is TGTGCCAGCAGCTCCTTCTCCTACGAGCAGTACTTC.

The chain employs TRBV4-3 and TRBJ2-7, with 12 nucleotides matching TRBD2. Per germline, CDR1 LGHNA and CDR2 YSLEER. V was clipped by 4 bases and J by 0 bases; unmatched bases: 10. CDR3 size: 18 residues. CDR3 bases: TGCGCCAGCAGCCCGGGACTAGCGGGTGGCAGGAGCTCCTACGAGCAGTACTTC. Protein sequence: CASSPGLAGGRSSYEQYF.

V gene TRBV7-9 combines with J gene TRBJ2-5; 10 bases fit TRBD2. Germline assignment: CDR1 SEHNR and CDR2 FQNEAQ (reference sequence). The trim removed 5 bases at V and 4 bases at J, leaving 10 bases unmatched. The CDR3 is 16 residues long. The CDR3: CASSQDSSGSPETQYF. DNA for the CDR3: TGTGCCAGCAGCCAAGACTCTAGCGGGAGCCCAGAGACCCAGTACTTC.

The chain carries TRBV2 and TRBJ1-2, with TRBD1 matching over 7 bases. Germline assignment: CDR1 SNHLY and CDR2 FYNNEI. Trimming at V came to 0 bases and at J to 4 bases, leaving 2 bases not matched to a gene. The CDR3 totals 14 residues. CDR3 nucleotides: TGTGCCAGCAGTGAAGCGACAGGGCCCTATGGCTACACCTTC. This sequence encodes CASSEATGPYGYTF.

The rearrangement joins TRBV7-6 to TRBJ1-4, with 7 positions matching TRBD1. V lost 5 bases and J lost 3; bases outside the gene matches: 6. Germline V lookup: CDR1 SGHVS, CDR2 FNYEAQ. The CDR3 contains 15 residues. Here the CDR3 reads CASSRRTGANEKLFF. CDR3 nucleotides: TGTGCCAGCAGCCGACGGACAGGTGCTAATGAAAAACTGTTTTTT.

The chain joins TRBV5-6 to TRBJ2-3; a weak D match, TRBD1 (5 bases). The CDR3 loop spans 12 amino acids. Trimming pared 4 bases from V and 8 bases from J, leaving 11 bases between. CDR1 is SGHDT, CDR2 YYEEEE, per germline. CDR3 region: CASSLQGGTQYF. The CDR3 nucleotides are TGTGCCAGCAGCCTGCAGGGCGGTACGCAGTATTTT.

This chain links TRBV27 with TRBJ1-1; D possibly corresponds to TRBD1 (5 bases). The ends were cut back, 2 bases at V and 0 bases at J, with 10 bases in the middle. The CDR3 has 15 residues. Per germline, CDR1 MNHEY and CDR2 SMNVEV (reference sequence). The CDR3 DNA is TGTGCCAGCAGTTTAGGACAAGGCATGAACACTGAAGCTTTCTTT. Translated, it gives CASSLGQGMNTEAFF.

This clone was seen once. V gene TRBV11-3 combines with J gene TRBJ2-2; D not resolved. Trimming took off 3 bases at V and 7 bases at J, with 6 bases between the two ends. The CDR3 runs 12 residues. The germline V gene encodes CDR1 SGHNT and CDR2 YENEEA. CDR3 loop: CASSFRGGELFF. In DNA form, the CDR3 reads TGTGCCAGCAGCTTTCGTGGCGGGGAGCTGTTTTTT.

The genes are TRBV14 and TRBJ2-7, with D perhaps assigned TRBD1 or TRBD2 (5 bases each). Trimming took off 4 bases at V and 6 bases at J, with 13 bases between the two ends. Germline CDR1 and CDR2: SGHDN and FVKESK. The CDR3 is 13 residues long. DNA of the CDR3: TGTGCCAGCAGCCCCAACAAGAGGGGCGAGCAGTACTTC. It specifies CASSPNKRGEQYF.